The TCR beta chain described here comes from a study of T cell responses to AZD1222 COVID-19 vaccine. Details on this clone: Antigen unknown.

Sequenced by immunoSEQ multiplex PCR; TCRdb stores in-frame clones only, minus some. The sample contains about 120,000 clones, approximately 90% of which appear only once. Study results and caveats: Baseline serology detected seropositivity in only 5 to 7 AZD1222 recipients. White British donors predominated, females outnumbered males, and clonal diversity was possibly underestimated.

The germline gives CDR1 SGHTA, CDR2 FQGNSA. CDR3 length: 16 residues. V lost 5 bases to trimming and J lost 4 bases; unmatched junction nucleotides: 9. V is TRBV7-2 and J is TRBJ2-5; 11 bases agree with TRBD2. This TCR was recovered from an adult in good health. The material sequenced was peripheral blood, taken on day 0 of AZD1222 vaccination. The CDR3 protein is CASSVSGGAIGETQYF. Here the CDR3 DNA reads TGTGCCAGCAGCGTTAGCGGGGGGGCAATAGGAGAGACCCAGTACTTC.